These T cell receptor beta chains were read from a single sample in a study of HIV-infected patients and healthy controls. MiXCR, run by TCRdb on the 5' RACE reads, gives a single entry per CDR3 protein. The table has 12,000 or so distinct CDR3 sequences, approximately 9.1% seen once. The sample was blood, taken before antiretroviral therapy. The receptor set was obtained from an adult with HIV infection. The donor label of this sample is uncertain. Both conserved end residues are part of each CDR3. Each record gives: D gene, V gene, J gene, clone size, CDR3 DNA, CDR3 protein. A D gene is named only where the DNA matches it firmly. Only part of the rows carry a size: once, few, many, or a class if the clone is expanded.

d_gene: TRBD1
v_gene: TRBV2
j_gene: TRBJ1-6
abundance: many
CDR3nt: TGTGCCAGCAGGGGACCCAGGACAGGGATTTCACCCCTCCACTTT
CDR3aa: CASRGPRTGISPLHF

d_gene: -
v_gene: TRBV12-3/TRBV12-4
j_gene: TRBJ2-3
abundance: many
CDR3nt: TGTGCCAGCAGTTTGGAGGGACAGACAGATACGCAGTATTTT
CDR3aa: CASSLEGQTDTQYF

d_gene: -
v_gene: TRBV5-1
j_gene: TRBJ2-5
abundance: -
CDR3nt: TGCGCCAGCAGCTTGTCCCCCCAAGAGACCCAGTACTTC
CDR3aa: CASSLSPQETQYF

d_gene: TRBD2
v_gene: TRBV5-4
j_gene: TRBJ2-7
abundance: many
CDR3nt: TGTGCCAGCAGCTCGACTAGCGGGAGGCGCGAGCAGTACTTC
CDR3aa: CASSSTSGRREQYF

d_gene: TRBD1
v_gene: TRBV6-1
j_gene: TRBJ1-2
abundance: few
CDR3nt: TGTGCCAGCAAGGACCATATGATTTTCCGGGACAGATACAACTATGGCTACACCTTC
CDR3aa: CASKDHMIFRDRYNYGYTF

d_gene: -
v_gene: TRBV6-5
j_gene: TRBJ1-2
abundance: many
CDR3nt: TGTGCCAGCAGTCCCCTAAGTAACTATGGCTACACCTTC
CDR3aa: CASSPLSNYGYTF

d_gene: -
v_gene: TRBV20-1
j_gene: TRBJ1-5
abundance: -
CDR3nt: TGCAGTGCCGCTAGGACAGACCTAGATTTCAATCAGCCCCAGCATTTT
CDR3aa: CSAARTDLDFNQPQHF

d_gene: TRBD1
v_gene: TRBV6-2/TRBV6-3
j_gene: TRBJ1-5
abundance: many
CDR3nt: TGTGCCAGCAGATCTGGACAGGACAATCAGCCCCAGCATTTT
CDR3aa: CASRSGQDNQPQHF

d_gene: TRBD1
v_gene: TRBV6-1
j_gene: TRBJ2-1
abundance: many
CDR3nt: TGTGCCAGCAGTGAATTCGACTACAGGGGTGTGGGTGAGCAGTTCTTC
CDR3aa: CASSEFDYRGVGEQFF

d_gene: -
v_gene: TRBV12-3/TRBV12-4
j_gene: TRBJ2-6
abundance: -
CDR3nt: TGTGCCAGCAGCCCCGGGGCCAACGTCCTGACTTTC
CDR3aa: CASSPGANVLTF

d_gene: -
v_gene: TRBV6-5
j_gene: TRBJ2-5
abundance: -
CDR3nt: TGTGCCAGCCGAAAGCTCGTAAGGGGAGAGACCCAGTACTTC
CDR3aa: CASRKLVRGETQYF

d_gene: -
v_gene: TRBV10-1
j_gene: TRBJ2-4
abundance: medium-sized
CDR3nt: TGCGCCAGCAGTGACGAGTATGGTAGAGGAAACATTCAGTACTTC
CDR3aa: CASSDEYGRGNIQYF

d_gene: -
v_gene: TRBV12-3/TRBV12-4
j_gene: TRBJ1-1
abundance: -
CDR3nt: TGTGCCAGCAGTTTAAGTGACAGTGAAGCTTTCTTT
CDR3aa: CASSLSDSEAFF

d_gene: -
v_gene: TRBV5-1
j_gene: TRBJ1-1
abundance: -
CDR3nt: TGCGCCAGCAGCTTGTCAGGGTTGAACACTGAAGCTTTCTTT
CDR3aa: CASSLSGLNTEAFF

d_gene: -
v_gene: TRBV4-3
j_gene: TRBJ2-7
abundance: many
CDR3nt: TGCGCCAGCAGCCAAGATCTGGGCGCGTTTGGGAGCTCCTACGAGCAGTACTTC
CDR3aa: CASSQDLGAFGSSYEQYF

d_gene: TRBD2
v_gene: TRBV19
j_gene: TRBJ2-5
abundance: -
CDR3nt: TGTGCCAGTAGTATCGCTTCTAGCGGGAGTTTCCAAGAGACCCAGTACTTC
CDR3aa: CASSIASSGSFQETQYF

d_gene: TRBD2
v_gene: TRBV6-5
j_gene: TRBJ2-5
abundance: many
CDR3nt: TGTGCCAGCAGTTATTGGATAGCGGGAGAGGGGGAGACCCAGTACTTC
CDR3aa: CASSYWIAGEGETQYF

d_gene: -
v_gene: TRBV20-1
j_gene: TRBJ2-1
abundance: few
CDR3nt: TGCAGTGCCGAAATTTCGGGGAGGATCCGCAATGAGCAGTTCTTC
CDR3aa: CSAEISGRIRNEQFF

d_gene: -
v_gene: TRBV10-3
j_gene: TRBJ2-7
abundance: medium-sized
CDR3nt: TGTGCCATCAGTGATCCGGATAGGAACGAGCAGTACTTC
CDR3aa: CAISDPDRNEQYF

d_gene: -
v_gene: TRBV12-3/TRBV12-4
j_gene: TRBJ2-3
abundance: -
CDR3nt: TGTGCCAGCAGTCCGTCGCGGGGGCCCGCAGATACGCAGTATTTT
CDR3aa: CASSPSRGPADTQYF

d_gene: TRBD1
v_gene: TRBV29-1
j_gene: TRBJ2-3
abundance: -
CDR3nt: TGCAGTGATCAACAGGGGGCTGAAGATACGCAGTATTTT
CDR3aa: CSDQQGAEDTQYF

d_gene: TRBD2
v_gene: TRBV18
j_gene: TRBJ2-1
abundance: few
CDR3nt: TGTGCCAGCTCACCCACCCCGGCGGGAGGGAAGAGCTCCTACAATGAGCAGTTCTTC
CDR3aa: CASSPTPAGGKSSYNEQFF

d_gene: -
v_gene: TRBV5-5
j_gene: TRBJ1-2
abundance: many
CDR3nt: TGTGCCAGCAGCTTTTACGCCGGGGTTCGGGCCAGCCACCTACCTAACTATGGCTACACCTTC
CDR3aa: CASSFYAGVRASHLPNYGYTF

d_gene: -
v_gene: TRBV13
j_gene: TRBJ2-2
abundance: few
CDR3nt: TGTGCCAGCAGCCGACTCGATCGAACAAACACCGGGGAGCTGTTTTTT
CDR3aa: CASSRLDRTNTGELFF